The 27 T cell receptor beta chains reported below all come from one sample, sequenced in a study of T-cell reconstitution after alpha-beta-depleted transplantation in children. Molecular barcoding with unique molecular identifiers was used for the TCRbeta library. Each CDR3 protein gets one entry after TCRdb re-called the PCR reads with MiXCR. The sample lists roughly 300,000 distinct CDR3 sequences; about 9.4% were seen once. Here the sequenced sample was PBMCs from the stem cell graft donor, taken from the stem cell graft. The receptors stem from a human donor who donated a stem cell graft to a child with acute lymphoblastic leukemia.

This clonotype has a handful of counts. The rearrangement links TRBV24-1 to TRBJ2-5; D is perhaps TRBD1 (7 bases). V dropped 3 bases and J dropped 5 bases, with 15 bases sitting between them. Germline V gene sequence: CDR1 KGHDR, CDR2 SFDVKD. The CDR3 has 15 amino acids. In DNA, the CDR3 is TGTGCCACCAGTGATGCGGGACAGCTTGAGGAGACCCAGTACTTC. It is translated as CATSDAGQLEETQYF.

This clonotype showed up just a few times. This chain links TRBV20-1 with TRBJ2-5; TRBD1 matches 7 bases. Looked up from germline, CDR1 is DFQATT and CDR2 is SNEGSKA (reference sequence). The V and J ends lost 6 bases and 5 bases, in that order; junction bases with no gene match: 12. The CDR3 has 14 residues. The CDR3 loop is CSASWDSLVETQYF. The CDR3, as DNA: TGCAGTGCCAGCTGGGACAGCCTTGTGGAGACCCAGTACTTC.

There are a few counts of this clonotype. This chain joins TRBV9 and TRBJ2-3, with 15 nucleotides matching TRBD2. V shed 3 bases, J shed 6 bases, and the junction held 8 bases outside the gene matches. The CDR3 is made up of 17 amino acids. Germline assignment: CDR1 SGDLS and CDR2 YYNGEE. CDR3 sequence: CASSAGLAGGQHDTQYF. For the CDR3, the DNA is TGTGCCAGCAGCGCAGGACTAGCGGGAGGGCAGCATGATACGCAGTATTTT.

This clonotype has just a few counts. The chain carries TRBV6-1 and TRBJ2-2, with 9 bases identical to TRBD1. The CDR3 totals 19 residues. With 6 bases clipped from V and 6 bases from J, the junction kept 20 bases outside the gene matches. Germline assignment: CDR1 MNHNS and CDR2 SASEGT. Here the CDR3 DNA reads TGTGCCAGCAGCCGCCGACTGCCGCGGGACAGGGTGAATCCCGGGGAGCTGTTTTTT. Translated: CASSRRLPRDRVNPGELFF.

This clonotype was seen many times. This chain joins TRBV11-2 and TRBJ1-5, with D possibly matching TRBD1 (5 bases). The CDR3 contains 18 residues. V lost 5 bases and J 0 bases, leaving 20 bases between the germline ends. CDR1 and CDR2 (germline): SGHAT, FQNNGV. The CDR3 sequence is CASSPPGTEPYSNQPQHF. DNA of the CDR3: TGTGCCAGCAGCCCCCCCGGGACGGAACCATATAGCAATCAGCCCCAGCATTTT.

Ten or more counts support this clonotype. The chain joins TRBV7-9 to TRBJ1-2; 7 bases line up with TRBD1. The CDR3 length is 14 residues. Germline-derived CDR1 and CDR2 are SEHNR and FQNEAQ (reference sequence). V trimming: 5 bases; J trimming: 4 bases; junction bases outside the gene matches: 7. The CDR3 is CASSELGQIYGYTF. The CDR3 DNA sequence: TGTGCCAGCAGCGAGCTGGGACAGATCTATGGCTACACCTTC.

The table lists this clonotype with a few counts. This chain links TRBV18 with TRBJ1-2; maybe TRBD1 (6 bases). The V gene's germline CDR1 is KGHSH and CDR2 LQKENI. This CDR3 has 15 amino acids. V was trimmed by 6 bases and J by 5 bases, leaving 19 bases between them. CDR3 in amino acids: CASSYRVLEEYGYTF. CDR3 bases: TGTGCCAGCTCGTACAGGGTCCTTGAGGAGTATGGCTACACCTTC.

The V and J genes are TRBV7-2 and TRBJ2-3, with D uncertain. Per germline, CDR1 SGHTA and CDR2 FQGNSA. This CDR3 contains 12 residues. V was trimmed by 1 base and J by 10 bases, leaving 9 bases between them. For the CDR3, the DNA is TGTGCCAGCAGCTTAGACGGCCGAGCGCAGTATTTT. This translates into CASSLDGRAQYF. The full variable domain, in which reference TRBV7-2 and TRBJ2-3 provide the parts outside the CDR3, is GAGVSQSPSNKVTEKGKDVELRCDPISGHTALYWYRQSLGQGLEFLIYFQGNSAPDKSGLPSDRFSAERTGGSVSTLTIQRTQQEDSAVYLCASSLDGRAQYFGPGTRLTVL.

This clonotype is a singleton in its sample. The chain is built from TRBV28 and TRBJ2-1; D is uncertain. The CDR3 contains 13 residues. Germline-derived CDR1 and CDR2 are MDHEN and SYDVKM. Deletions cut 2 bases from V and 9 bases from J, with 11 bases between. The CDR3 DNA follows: TGTGCCAGCAGTTTACTCCATTTAAGTGAGCAGTTCTTC. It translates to CASSLLHLSEQFF.

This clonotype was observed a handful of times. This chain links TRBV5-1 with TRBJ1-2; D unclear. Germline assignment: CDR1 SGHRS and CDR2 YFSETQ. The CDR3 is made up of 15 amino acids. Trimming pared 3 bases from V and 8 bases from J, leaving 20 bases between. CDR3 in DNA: TGCGCCAGCAGCTCCTTACCAGCCGTCACGGGGGGCTACACCTTC. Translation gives CASSSLPAVTGGYTF.

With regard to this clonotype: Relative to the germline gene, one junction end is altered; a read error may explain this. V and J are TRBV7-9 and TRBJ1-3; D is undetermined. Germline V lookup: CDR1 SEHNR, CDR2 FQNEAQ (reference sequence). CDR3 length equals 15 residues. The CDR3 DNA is TGTGCCAGCAGCTCGAGTGGGGTCTCTGGAAACACCGTATATTTT. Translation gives CASSSSGVSGNTVYF.

The CDR3 nucleotides are TGTGCCAGCAGCAAAGCGACACCTCGGGTGGAAGCTTTCTTT. Its protein product is CASSKATPRVEAFF. This chain joins TRBV21-1 and TRBJ1-1. TRBV21-1 is classified as a pseudogene. The CDR3 loop spans 14 amino acids.

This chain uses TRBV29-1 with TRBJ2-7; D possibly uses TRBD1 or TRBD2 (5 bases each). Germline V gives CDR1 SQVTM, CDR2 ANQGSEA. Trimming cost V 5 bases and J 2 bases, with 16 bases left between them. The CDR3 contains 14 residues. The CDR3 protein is CSVIGGWTTYEQYF. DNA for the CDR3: TGCAGCGTTATTGGGGGATGGACAACCTACGAGCAGTACTTC.

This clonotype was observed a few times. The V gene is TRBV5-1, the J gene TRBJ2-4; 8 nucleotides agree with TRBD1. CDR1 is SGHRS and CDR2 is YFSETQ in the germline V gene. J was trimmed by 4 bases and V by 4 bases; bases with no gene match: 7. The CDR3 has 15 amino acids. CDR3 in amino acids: CASSRKTGEKNIQYF. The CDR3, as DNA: TGCGCCAGCAGCAGAAAGACAGGGGAGAAAAACATTCAGTACTTC.

The CDR3 DNA follows: TGTGCCAGCAGCTTAGAGGGATCCCAAGAGACCCAGTACTTC. The encoded protein is CASSLEGSQETQYF. The chain combines TRBV7-9 with TRBJ2-5; D uncertain. Trimming cost V 1 base and J 1 base, with 7 bases left between them. The CDR3 has 14 residues. Germline V CDR1 and CDR2: SEHNR, FQNEAQ (reference sequence).

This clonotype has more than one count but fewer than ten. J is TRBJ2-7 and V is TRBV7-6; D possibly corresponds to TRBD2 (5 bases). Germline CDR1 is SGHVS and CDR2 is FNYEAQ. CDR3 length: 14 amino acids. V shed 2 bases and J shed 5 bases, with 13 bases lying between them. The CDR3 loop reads CASSLSMARDEQYF. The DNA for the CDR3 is TGTGCCAGCAGCTTAAGCATGGCGCGGGACGAGCAGTACTTC.

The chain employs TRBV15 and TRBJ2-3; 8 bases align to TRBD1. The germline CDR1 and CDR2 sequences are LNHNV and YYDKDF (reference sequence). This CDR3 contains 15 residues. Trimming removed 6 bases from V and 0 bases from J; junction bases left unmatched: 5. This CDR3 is CATRGQAVSTDTQYF. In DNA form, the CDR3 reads TGTGCCACCAGGGGACAGGCGGTTAGCACAGATACGCAGTATTTT.

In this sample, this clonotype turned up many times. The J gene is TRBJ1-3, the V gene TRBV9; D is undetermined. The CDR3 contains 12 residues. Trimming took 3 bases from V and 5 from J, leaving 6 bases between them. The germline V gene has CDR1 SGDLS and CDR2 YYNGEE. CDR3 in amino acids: CASSGDRNTIYF. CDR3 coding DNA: TGTGCCAGCAGCGGAGACAGAAACACCATATATTTT. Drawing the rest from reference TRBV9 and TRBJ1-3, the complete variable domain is DSGVTQTPKHLITATGQRVTLRCSPRSGDLSVYWYQQSLDQGLQFLIQYYNGEERAKGNILERFSAQQFPDLHSELNLSSLELGDSALYFCASSGDRNTIYFGEGSWLTVV.

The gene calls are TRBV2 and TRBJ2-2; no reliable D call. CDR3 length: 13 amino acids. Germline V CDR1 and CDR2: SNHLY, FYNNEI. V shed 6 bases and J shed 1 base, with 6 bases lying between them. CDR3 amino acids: CASRDENTGELFF. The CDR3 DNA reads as TGTGCCAGCAGGGACGAGAACACCGGGGAGCTGTTTTTT.

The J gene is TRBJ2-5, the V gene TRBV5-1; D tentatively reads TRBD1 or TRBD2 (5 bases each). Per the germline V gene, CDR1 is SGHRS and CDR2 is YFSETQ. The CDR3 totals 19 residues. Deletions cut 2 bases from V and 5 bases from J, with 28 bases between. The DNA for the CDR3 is TGCGCCAGCAGCTTCCCTCCAGCCCTCGGGGCAGGGCAGGCGGAGACCCAGTACTTC. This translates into CASSFPPALGAGQAETQYF.

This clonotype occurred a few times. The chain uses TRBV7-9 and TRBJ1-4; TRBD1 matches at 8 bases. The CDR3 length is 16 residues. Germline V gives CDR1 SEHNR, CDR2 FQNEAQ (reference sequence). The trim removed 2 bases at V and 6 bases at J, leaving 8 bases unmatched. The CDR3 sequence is CASSLWGNRGDEKLFF. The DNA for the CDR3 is TGTGCCAGCAGCTTATGGGGGAACAGGGGGGATGAAAAACTGTTTTTT.

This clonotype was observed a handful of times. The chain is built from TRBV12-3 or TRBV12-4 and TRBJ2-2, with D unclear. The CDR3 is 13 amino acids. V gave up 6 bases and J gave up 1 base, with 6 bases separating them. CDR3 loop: CASRGWNTGELFF. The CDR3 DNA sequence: TGTGCCAGCAGAGGATGGAACACCGGGGAGCTGTTTTTT.

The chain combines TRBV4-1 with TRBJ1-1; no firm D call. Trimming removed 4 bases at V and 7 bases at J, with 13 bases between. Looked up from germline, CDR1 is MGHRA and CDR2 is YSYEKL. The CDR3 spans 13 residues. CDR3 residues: CASSPHSAGEAFF. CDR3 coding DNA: TGCGCCAGCAGCCCCCACAGTGCGGGTGAAGCTTTCTTT.

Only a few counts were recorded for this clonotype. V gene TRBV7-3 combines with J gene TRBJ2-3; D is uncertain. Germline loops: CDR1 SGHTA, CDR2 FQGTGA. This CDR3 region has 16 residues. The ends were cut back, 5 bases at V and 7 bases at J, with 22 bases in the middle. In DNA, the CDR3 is TGTGCCAGCAGCCCCCTCAGGACGGGTCTTTCGAATACGCAGTATTTT. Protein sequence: CASSPLRTGLSNTQYF.

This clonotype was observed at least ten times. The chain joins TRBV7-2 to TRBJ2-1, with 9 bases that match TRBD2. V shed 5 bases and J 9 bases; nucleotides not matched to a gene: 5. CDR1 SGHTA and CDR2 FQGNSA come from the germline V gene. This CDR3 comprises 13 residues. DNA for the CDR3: TGTGCCAGCAGCCAGGGACTAGCCGGTGAGCAGTTCTTC. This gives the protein CASSQGLAGEQFF.

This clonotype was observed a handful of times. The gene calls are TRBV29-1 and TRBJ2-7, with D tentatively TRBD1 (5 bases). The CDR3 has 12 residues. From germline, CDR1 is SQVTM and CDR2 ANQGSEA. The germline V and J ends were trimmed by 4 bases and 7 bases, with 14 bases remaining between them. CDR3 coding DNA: TGCAGCGTTGCGCCAGGGCGTCGGGAGCAGTACTTC. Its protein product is CSVAPGRREQYF.

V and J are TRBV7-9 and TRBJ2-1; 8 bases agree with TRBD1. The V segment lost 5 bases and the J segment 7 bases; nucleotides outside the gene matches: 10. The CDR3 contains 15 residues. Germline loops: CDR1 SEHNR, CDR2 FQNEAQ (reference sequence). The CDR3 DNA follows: TGTGCCAGCAGCCCCCATCAGGGGGCGCAAAATGAGCAGTTCTTC. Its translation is CASSPHQGAQNEQFF.